The clone carrying this T cell receptor beta chain was counted between two and nine times. Its target is unknown. The length of the CDR3 is 15 residues. The V and J ends lost 4 bases and 1 base respectively, with 14 bases between them. The germline CDR1 and CDR2 sequences are SGHRS and YFSETQ. Expressed TCRB transcripts were sequenced because the entire RNA isolate underwent reverse transcription. Only in-frame clones appear in the TCRdb table, and some are missing; sequencing was by immunoSEQ multiplex PCR. The table includes 130,000 to 150,000 clones, about 12% detected once. These data come from a study of beta chain features in type 1 diabetes. General study findings and limits: Moderately but significantly shorter TCRB CDR3s were found in Type 1 diabetes patients in all four CD4+ subsets. TCRB repertoires of naive, central memory and Treg cells appeared more similar among patients than among healthy donors. Type 1 diabetes patients had fewer VDJ junction insertions and more deletions.

Each of the CD4+ naive, central memory, regulatory and stem cell-like memory populations was sorted via CD45RO/CCR7/CD25/CD127/CD95/CD27. The sample consisted of central memory CD4+ T cells from blood. The chain couples TRBV5-1 to TRBJ1-1, with D possibly TRBD1 on 6 matching bases. This receptor was taken from a man between 18 and 29 years old with type 1 diabetes. The CDR3 DNA sequence: TGCGCCAGCAGCCCCGGAGGACAGTCGAACACTGAAGCTTTCTTT. This encodes CASSPGGQSNTEAFF. The entire variable domain, with the rest obtained from reference TRBV5-1 and TRBJ1-1, is as follows: KAGVTQTPRYLIKTRGQQVTLSCSPISGHRSVSWYQQTPGQGLQFLFEYFSETQRNKGNFPGRFSGRQFSNSRSEMNVSTLELGDSALYLCASSPGGQSNTEAFFGQGTRLTVV.